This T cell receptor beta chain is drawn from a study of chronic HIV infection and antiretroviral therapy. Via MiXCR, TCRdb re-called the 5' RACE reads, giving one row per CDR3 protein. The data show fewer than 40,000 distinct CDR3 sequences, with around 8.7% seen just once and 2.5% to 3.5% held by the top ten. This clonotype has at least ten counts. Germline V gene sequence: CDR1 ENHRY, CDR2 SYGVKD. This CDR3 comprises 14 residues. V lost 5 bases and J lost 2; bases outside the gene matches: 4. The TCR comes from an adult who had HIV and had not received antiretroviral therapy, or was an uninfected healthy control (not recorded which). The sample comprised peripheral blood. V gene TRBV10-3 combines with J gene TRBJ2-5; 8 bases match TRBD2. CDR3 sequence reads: CAISTTSGQETQYF. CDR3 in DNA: TGTGCCATCAGTACTACTAGCGGACAAGAGACCCAGTACTTC.